Shown below are 11 T cell receptor beta chains from a single sample sequenced in a study of cytomegalovirus exposure and HLA in healthy donors (dated by TCRdb to about 2017). The library came from the immunoSEQ multiplex PCR assay. The multiplex PCR relied on a mix of 60 forward primers for TCR Vbeta segments and 13 reverse primers for TCR Jbeta segments. TCRdb took over this immuneACCESS table, retaining in-frame rearrangements with V and J assigned. Such tables are incomplete; in checked studies, under half of the missing clones stem from an unresolved V gene, and the remainder is unexplained. The table for this sample records approximately 96,000 clones. The ten largest clones represent 5.5% of the sample. Input material: PBMCs. These receptors were obtained from a girl aged 5 to 17 in good health and CMV-seropositive.

The chain employs TRBV7-9 and TRBJ1-2; D is unresolved. The germline V gene has CDR1 SEHNR and CDR2 FQNEAQ (reference sequence). V was clipped by 1 base and J by 4 bases, with 7 bases between them. The CDR3 totals 13 residues. The CDR3 coding sequence is TGTGCCAGCAGCTTAGAAGAGGGCTATGGCTACACCTTC. As protein: CASSLEEGYGYTF.

The rearrangement joins TRBV2 to TRBJ2-7; 11 nucleotides line up with TRBD1. The CDR3 sequence is 15 residues long. The trim removed 4 bases at V and 6 bases at J, leaving 8 bases unmatched. From germline, CDR1 is SNHLY and CDR2 FYNNEI. The CDR3 nucleotides read TGTGCCAGCAGTGCCCACCCGGGACAGGGGGTCGAGCAGTACTTC. Translation gives CASSAHPGQGVEQYF.

This rearrangement joins TRBV4-1 to TRBJ1-5; D call uncertain. This CDR3 spans 17 amino acids. The V and J ends lost 1 base and 3 bases respectively, with 16 bases between them. The germline CDR1 and CDR2 sequences are MGHRA and YSYEKL. CDR3 residues: CASSQVTGGQANQPQHF. CDR3 bases: TGCGCCAGCAGCCAAGTTACGGGCGGGCAAGCCAATCAGCCCCAGCATTTT.

This chain links TRBV7-2 with TRBJ1-2, with unresolved D. Trimming took 3 bases from V and 4 from J, leaving 15 bases between them. Germline values: CDR1 SGHTA, CDR2 FQGNSA. CDR3 length: 15 amino acids. Written as DNA, the CDR3 is TGTGCCAGCAGCTTCGTCCCAGGTTTGAGCTATGGCTACACCTTC. This codes for CASSFVPGLSYGYTF.

The rearrangement joins TRBV29-1 to TRBJ2-3, with 7 bases identical to TRBD2. This CDR3 has 14 amino acids. Trimming cost V 7 bases and J 1 base; bases outside gene matches: 8. The V gene's germline CDR1 is SQVTM and CDR2 ANQGSEA. The DNA of the CDR3 is TGCAGCGCCCCGGGCGGGGGTCGCACAGATACGCAGTATTTT. This sequence encodes CSAPGGGRTDTQYF.

The chain employs TRBV19 and TRBJ1-1; the D gene is possibly TRBD1 (6 bases). CDR3 length equals 14 residues. Trimming cost V 5 bases and J 10 bases, with 20 bases left between them. Germline V gives CDR1 LNHDA, CDR2 SQIVND (reference sequence). CDR3 DNA sequence: TGTGCCAGTAGTTCAACGGGACAATCGCTGCGAGCTTTCTTT. Residues: CASSSTGQSLRAFF.

The chain couples TRBV7-2 to TRBJ1-2; tentatively, D is TRBD1 (5 bases). Looked up from germline, CDR1 is SGHTA and CDR2 is FQGNSA. The CDR3 is 15 amino acids. Trimming took 5 bases from V and 4 from J, leaving 17 bases between them. CDR3 in amino acids: CASSTGQGSLYGYTF. The CDR3 DNA is TGTGCCAGCAGCACAGGACAAGGAAGCCTCTATGGCTACACCTTC.

The chain links TRBV7-6 to TRBJ1-3; D gene ambiguous. Germline CDR1 is SGHVS and CDR2 is FNYEAQ. CDR3 length equals 16 residues. Trimming shortened V by 7 bases and J by 0 bases, and 16 bases separated the two germline ends. The CDR3 spells CASTLEAAGSGNTIYF. The CDR3 bases are TGTGCCAGCACTCTGGAGGCAGCGGGCTCTGGAAACACCATATATTTT.

The genes are TRBV4-3 and TRBJ1-6; maybe TRBD1 (5 bases). The CDR3 contains 14 residues. Germline lookup yields CDR1 LGHNA and CDR2 YSLEER. V dropped 4 bases and J dropped 7 bases, with 11 bases sitting between them. The CDR3 spells CASSPQGWNSPLHF. Here the CDR3 DNA reads TGCGCCAGCAGCCCGCAGGGATGGAATTCACCCCTCCACTTT.

The rearrangement joins TRBV10-3 to TRBJ2-7; D is perhaps TRBD2 (6 bases). Per the germline V gene, CDR1 is ENHRY and CDR2 is SYGVKD. The CDR3 is 12 residues long. The V gene lost 10 bases and the J gene lost 1 base, with 11 bases spanning the gap. The CDR3 spells CATGGASYEQYF. The CDR3, as DNA: TGTGCCACCGGGGGAGCTTCCTACGAGCAGTACTTC.

The chain is built from TRBV5-6 and TRBJ2-7; TRBD1 might be the D (6 bases). The V and J ends lost 4 bases and 0 bases respectively, with 11 bases between them. Germline CDR1 is SGHDT and CDR2 is YYEEEE. The CDR3 extends over 14 amino acids. CDR3 bases: TGTGCCAGCAGCGCCCTGACAGGCTCCTACGAGCAGTACGTC. Amino acids: CASSALTGSYEQYV.